This T cell receptor beta chain was recorded in a study of CD8 T cells in Susac syndrome. CDR1 and CDR2 (germline): MNHNY, SVGAGI (reference sequence). The V and J ends lost 6 bases and 3 bases respectively, with 11 bases between them. The CDR3 sequence is 13 residues long. RNA totalling roughly 0.45 to 1 ug underwent reverse transcription with random hexamers. TCRdb re-analysed the immunoSEQ multiplex PCR reads in MiXCR, keeping a single row per CDR3 protein. The sample lists about 120,000 distinct CDR3 sequences, around 90% occurring once. The clonotype comes from a human donor in good health. V gene TRBV6-6 combines with J gene TRBJ2-5; D is unclear. The specimen sequenced was CD4+ T cells from PBMCs. The CDR3: CASSRPTKETQYF. The CDR3 coding sequence is TGTGCCAGCAGCCGACCGACGAAAGAGACCCAGTACTTC.